Sequencing of this T cell receptor beta chain was carried out in a study of shared clonotypes between healthy human individuals. V was trimmed by 5 bases and J by 3 bases, leaving 5 bases between them. Looked up from germline, CDR1 is MDHEN and CDR2 is SYDVKM. The CDR3 runs 11 residues. Only in-frame clones appear in the TCRdb table, and some are missing; sequencing was by immunoSEQ multiplex PCR. Of around 700,000 clones detected, around four fifths appear once; the ten largest clones hold around 1.7%. J is TRBJ2-7 and V is TRBV28; D uncertain. The sequenced sample was memory CD4+ T cells sorted from blood. Subset: CD45RA-negative fraction. The sequence derives from a woman in her twenties or thirties in good health. In DNA, the CDR3 is TGTGCCAGCAGTCGACACTACGAGCAGTACTTC. It yields the protein CASSRHYEQYF.